The next 4 T cell receptor beta chains were all read from a single sample in a study of beta chain features in type 1 diabetes. The antigens of these receptors remain unknown. The authors reverse transcribed all of the isolated RNA, so sequencing captured expressed TCRB transcripts. Method: immunoSEQ multiplex PCR; TCRdb's copy keeps in-frame clones and lacks some. The top ten clones hold around 0.12% of a sample with about 640,000 clones, approximately 13% of them seen once. Study findings and constraints: A moderate, significant TCRB CDR3 shortening appeared in type 1 diabetes across four CD4+ subsets.

Sequenced material: naive CD4+ T cells from blood. These receptor sequences come from a man between 25 and 39 years old with type 1 diabetes.

In its sample, this clone was seen a few times. The same CDR3 can be traced to other DNA sequences in this sample. V usage is TRBV18 and J usage is TRBJ1-4; D is unclear. CDR3 length: 13 amino acids. V was shortened by 2 bases and J by 5 bases, with 6 bases between the two germline ends. CDR1 and CDR2 (germline): KGHSH, LQKENI. The CDR3 coding sequence is TGTGCCAGCTCACCAGGCGAGAATGAAAAACTGTTTTTT. Protein product: CASSPGENEKLFF.

Concerning this clone itself: The sample contains more than one DNA sequence encoding this CDR3. The rearrangement uses TRBV6-5 and TRBJ2-5, with unresolved D. Germline V gene lookup returns CDR1 MNHEY and CDR2 SVGAGI. The CDR3 is 14 residues long. Deletions cut 0 bases from V and 5 bases from J, with 10 bases between. The CDR3 loop reads CASSYSTAQETQYF. In DNA, the CDR3 is TGTGCCAGCAGTTACTCGACGGCCCAGGAGACCCAGTACTTC.

The chain has TRBV9 and TRBJ2-2, with D hard to call. CDR1 SGDLS and CDR2 YYNGEE come from the germline V gene. Trimming stripped 2 bases from V and 0 bases from J, with 5 bases between. This CDR3 is built from 14 residues. CDR3 coding DNA: TGTGCCAGCAGCGTTTACGCGAACACCGGGGAGCTGTTTTTT. Translating it yields CASSVYANTGELFF. Variable domain in full (rest from reference TRBV9 and TRBJ2-2): DSGVTQTPKHLITATGQRVTLRCSPRSGDLSVYWYQQSLDQGLQFLIQYYNGEERAKGNILERFSAQQFPDLHSELNLSSLELGDSALYFCASSVYANTGELFFGEGSRLTVL.

Remarks on this clone: This same CDR3 is encoded by further DNA sequences in the sample. The rearrangement joins TRBV7-2 to TRBJ2-5; D gene uncertain. CDR3 length: 13 amino acids. Trimming shortened V by 0 bases and J by 5 bases, and 7 bases separated the two germline ends. Germline V CDR1 and CDR2: SGHTA, FQGNSA. The CDR3 loop is CASSLAGRETQYF. CDR3 coding DNA: TGTGCCAGCAGCTTAGCAGGGCGGGAGACCCAGTACTTC. Full variable domain (missing parts from reference TRBV7-2 and TRBJ2-5): GAGVSQSPSNKVTEKGKDVELRCDPISGHTALYWYRQSLGQGLEFLIYFQGNSAPDKSGLPSDRFSAERTGGSVSTLTIQRTQQEDSAVYLCASSLAGRETQYFGPGTRLLVL.